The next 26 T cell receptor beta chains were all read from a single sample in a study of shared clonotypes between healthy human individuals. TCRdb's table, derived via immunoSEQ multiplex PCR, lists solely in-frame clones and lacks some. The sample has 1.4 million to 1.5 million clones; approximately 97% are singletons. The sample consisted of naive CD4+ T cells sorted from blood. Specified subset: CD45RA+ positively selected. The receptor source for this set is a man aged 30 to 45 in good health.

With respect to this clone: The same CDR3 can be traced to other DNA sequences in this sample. CDR3: CASSPPGQLNEKLFF. The CDR3 nucleotides read TGTGCCAGCTCACCACCGGGACAGCTAAATGAAAAACTGTTTTTT. V is TRBV18 and J is TRBJ1-4, with 7 bases lining up with TRBD1. CDR3 length: 15 residues. The J segment lost 5 bases and the V segment lost 0 bases, leaving 3 bases of the junction unmatched. Germline-derived CDR1 and CDR2 are KGHSH and LQKENI.

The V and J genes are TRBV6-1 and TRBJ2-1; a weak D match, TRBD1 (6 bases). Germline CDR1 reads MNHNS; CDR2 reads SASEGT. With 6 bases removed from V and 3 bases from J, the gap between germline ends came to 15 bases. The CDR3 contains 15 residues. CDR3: CASRLEDSDYNEQFF. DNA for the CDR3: TGTGCCAGCAGGTTAGAGGACAGTGACTACAATGAGCAGTTCTTC.

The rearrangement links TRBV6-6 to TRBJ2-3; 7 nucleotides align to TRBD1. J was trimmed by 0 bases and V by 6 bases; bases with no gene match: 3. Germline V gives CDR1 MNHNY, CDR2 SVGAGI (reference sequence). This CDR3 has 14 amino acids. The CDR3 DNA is TGTGCCAGCAGAAAGGGGGCTAGCACAGATACGCAGTATTTT. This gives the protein CASRKGASTDTQYF.

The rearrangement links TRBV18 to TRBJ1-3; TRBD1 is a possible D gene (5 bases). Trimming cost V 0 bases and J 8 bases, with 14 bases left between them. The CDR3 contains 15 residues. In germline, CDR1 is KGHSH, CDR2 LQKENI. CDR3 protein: CASSPPNSGWDTIYF. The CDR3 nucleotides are TGTGCCAGCTCACCACCGAATTCAGGGTGGGACACCATATATTTT.

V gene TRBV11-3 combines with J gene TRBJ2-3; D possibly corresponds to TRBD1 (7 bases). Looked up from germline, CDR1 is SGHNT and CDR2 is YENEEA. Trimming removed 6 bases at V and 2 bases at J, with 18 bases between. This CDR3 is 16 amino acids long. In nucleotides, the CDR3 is TGTGCCAGCAGTCCTCGGGCAGGGGGGTTCACAGATACGCAGTATTTT. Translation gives CASSPRAGGFTDTQYF. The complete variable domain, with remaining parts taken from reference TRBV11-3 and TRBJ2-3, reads EAGVVQSPRYKIIEKKQPVAFWCNPISGHNTLYWYLQNLGQGPELLIRYENEEAVDDSQLPKDRFSAERLKGVDSTLKIQPAELGDSAVYLCASSPRAGGFTDTQYFGPGTRLTVL.

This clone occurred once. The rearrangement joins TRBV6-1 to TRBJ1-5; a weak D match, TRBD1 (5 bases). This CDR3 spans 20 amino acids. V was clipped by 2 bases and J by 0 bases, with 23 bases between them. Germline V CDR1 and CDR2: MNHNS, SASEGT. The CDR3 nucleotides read TGTGCCAGCAGTGAATTTTCTGGTTACCCCGTCGGGGCTAGCAATCAGCCCCAGCATTTT. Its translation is CASSEFSGYPVGASNQPQHF.

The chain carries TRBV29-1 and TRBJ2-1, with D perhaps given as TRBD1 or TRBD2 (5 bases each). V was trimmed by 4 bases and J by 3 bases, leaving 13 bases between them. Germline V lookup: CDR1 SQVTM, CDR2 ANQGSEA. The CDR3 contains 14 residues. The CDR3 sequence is CSVGGTGFYNEQFF. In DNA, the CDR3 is TGCAGCGTTGGGGGGACGGGGTTCTACAATGAGCAGTTCTTC.

The CDR3 coding sequence is TGTGCCAGCAGTGGACTAGCGTCGTCCGGGGAGCTGTTTTTT. The encoded protein is CASSGLASSGELFF. The chain is built from TRBV6-1 and TRBJ2-2; TRBD2 matches at 8 bases. Germline CDR1 MNHNS, CDR2 SASEGT. This CDR3 has 14 residues. The V and J ends lost 4 bases and 6 bases, in that order; junction bases with no gene match: 4.

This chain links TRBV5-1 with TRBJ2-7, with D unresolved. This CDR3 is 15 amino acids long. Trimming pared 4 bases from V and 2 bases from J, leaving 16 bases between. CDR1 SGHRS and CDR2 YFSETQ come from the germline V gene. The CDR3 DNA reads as TGCGCCAGCAGCCTAGGTGCCCCGGTTCCCTACGAGCAGTACTTC. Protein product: CASSLGAPVPYEQYF. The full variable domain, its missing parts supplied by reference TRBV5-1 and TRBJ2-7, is KAGVTQTPRYLIKTRGQQVTLSCSPISGHRSVSWYQQTPGQGLQFLFEYFSETQRNKGNFPGRFSGRQFSNSRSEMNVSTLELGDSALYLCASSLGAPVPYEQYFGPGTRLTVT.

The CDR3: CAWSVRGLLDTGELFF. DNA of the CDR3: TGTGCCTGGAGTGTACGGGGACTGCTCGACACCGGGGAGCTGTTTTTT. This rearrangement joins TRBV30 to TRBJ2-2, with a tentative D call TRBD2 (6 bases). This CDR3 comprises 16 residues. V was cut by 0 bases and J by 3 bases, with 14 bases left in between. Per germline, CDR1 GTSNPN and CDR2 SVGIG (reference sequence).

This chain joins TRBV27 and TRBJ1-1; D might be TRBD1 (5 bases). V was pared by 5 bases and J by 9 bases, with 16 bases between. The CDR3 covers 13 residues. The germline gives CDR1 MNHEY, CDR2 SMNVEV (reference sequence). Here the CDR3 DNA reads TGTGCCAGCAGTCCCCGGGGGGGTTCTAAAGCTTTCTTT. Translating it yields CASSPRGGSKAFF.

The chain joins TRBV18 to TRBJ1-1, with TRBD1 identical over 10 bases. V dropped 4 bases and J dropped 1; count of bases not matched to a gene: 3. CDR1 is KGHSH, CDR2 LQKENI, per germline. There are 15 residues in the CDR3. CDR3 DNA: TGTGCCAGCTCACGGGACAGGGGACCGAACACTGAAGCTTTCTTT. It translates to CASSRDRGPNTEAFF.

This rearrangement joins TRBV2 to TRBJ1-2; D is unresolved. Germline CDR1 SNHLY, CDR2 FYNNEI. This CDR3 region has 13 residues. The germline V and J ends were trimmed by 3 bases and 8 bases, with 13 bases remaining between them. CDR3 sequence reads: CASSDVSGYGYTF. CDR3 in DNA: TGTGCCAGCAGTGACGTCTCCGGATACGGCTACACCTTC.

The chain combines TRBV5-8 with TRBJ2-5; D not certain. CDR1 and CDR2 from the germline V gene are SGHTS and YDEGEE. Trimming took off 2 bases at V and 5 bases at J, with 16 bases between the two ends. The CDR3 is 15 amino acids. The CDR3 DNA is TGTGCCAGCAGCTTCAGGAAGGGTTTATCGGAGACCCAGTACTTC. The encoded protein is CASSFRKGLSETQYF. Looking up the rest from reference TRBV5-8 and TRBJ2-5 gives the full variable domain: EAGVTQSPTHLIKTRGQQATLRCSPISGHTSVYWYQQALGLGLQFLLWYDEGEERNRGNFPPRFSGRQFPNYSSELNVNALELEDSALYLCASSFRKGLSETQYFGPGTRLLVL.

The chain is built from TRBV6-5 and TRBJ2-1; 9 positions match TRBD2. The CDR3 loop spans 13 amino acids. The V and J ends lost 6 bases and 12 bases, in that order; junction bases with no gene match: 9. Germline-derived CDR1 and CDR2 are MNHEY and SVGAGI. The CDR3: CASRGGRAKVQFF. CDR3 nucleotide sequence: TGTGCCAGCAGGGGCGGGAGGGCAAAAGTGCAGTTCTTC.

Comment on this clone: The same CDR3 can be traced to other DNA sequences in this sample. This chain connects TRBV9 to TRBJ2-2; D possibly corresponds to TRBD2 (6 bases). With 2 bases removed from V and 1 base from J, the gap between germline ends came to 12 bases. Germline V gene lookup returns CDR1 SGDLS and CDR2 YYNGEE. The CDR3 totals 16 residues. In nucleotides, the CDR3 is TGTGCCAGCAGCGTCGGGGCGGGGCAGAACACCGGGGAGCTGTTTTTT. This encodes CASSVGAGQNTGELFF.

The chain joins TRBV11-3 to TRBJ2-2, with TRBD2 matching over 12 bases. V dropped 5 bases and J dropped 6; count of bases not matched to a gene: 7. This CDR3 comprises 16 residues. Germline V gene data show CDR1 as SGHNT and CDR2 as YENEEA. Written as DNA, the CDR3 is TGTGCCAGCAGCCTCCGACTAGCGGGAGCTCCCGGGGAGCTGTTTTTT. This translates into CASSLRLAGAPGELFF.

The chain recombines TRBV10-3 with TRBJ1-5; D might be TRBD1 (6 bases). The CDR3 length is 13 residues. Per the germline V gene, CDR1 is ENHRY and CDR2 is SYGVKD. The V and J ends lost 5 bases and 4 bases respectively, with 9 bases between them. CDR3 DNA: TGTGCCATCAGTCGGACAGAAAATCAGCCCCAGCATTTT. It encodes CAISRTENQPQHF.

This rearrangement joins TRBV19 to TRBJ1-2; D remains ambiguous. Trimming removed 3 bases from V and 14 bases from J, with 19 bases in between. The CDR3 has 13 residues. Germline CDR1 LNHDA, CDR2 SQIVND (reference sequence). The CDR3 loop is CASSMAERPLRTF. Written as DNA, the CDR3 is TGTGCCAGTAGTATGGCCGAAAGGCCTCTCAGGACCTTC.

For the CDR3, the DNA is TGTGCCAGCAGCTTGGAATCCGCAGCCTACGAGCAGTACTTC. Translation gives CASSLESAAYEQYF. The genes are TRBV11-2 and TRBJ2-7; unclear D gene. From germline, CDR1 is SGHAT and CDR2 FQNNGV. CDR3 length: 14 residues. V was clipped by 3 bases and J by 2 bases, with 11 bases between them.

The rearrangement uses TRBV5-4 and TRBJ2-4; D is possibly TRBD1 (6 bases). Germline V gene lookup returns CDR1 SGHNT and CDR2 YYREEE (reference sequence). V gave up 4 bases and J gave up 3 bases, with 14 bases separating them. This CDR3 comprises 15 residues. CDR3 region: CASSRTGTIKNIQYF. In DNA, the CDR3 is TGTGCCAGCAGCCGGACCGGGACAATCAAAAACATTCAGTACTTC.

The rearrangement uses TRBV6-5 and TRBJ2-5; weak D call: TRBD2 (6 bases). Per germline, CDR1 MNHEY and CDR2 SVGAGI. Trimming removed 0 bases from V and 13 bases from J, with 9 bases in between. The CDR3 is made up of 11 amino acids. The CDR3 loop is CASSYSGTPYF. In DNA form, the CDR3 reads TGTGCCAGCAGTTACTCTGGGACTCCGTACTTC.

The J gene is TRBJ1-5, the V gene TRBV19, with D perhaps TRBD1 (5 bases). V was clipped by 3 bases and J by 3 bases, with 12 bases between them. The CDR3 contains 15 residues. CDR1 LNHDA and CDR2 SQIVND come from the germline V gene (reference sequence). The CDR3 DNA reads TGTGCCAGTAGTATGAGGGGTGGTGCCAATCAGCCCCAGCATTTT. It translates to CASSMRGGANQPQHF.

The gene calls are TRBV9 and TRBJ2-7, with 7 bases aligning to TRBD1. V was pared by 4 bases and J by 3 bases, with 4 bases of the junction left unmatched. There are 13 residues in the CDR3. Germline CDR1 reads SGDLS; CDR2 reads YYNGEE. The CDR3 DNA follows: TGTGCCAGCAGCTCGCGACAGGGCTACGAGCAGTACTTC. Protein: CASSSRQGYEQYF.

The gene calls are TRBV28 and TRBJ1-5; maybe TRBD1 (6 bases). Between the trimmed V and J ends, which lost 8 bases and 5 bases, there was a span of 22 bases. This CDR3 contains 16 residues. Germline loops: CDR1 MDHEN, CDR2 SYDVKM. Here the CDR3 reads CASGPPWRGRYQPQHF. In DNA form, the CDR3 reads TGTGCCAGCGGACCCCCTTGGCGGGGGCGTTATCAGCCCCAGCATTTT.

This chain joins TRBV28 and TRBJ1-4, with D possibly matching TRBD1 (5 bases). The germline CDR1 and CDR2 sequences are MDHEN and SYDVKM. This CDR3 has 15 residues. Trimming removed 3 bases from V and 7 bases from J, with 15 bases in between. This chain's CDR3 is CASSFLGRVGEKLFF. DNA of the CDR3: TGTGCCAGCAGTTTCCTGGGGCGAGTGGGTGAAAAACTGTTTTTT.